This T cell receptor (beta chain) was identified during a study of blood T cell repertoires in COVID-19. Study as a whole: Samples of COVID-19 (acute and convalescent) were obtained from the United States, Italy and Spain. In each case, the material was cDNA or gDNA derived from T cells, B-cell-depleted T cells, or PBMCs.

Clones were sequenced by immunoSEQ multiplex PCR, and TCRdb holds only the in-frame ones, with some missing. In the table there are about 220,000 clones, 75% to 85% of which are singletons. Germline V gene data show CDR1 as SGHVS and CDR2 as FQNEAQ. The CDR3 is 15 residues long. Trimming took 4 bases from V and 6 from J; bases not matched to a gene: 10. The chain has TRBV7-8 and TRBJ2-7; 9 bases align to TRBD1. Sample: peripheral blood. This clonotype was sampled from a man between 50 and 59 years old with active or convalescent COVID-19. The CDR3 sequence: CASSSTGGGSLEQYF. The DNA for the CDR3 is TGTGCCAGCAGCTCGACAGGGGGTGGATCGCTCGAGCAGTACTTC.